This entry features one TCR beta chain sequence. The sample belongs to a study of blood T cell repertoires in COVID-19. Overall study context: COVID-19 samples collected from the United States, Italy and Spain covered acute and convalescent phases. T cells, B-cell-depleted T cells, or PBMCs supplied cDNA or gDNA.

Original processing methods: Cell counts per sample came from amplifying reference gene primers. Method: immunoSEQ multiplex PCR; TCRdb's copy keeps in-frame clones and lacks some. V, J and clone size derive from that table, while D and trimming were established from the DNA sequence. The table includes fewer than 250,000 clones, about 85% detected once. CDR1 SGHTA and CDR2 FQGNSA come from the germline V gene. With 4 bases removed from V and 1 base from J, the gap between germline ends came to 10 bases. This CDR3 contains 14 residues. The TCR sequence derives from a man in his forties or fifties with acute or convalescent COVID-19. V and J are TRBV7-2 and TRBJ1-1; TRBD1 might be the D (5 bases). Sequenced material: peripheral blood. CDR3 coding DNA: TGTGCCAGCAGCTCCGCCCAGGGGAACACTGAAGCTTTCTTT. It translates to CASSSAQGNTEAFF.